The 30 T cell receptor beta chains reported below all come from one sample, sequenced in a study of shared clonotypes between healthy human individuals. The protocol was immunoSEQ multiplex PCR, while the TCRdb copy is restricted to in-frame clones and leaves out a portion. The sample holds approximately 2,000,000 clones, roughly 90% seen once. The sequenced material came from naive CD4+ T cells from PBMCs. Regarding subset: CD45RA+ positively selected. The origin of the receptors is a man between 18 and 29 years old in good health. Some clones in this sample may be carry-over from other donors' samples.

This clone was detected only once. V and J are TRBV19 and TRBJ1-1; 9 nucleotides match TRBD1. The CDR3 has 13 residues. Germline V gives CDR1 LNHDA, CDR2 SQIVND (reference sequence). V was clipped by 5 bases and J by 8 bases; unmatched bases: 6. CDR3 residues: CASSWDRAAEAFF. CDR3 bases: TGTGCCAGTAGTTGGGACAGGGCGGCGGAAGCTTTCTTT.

In DNA form, the CDR3 reads TGTGCCAGCAGACGGCGGGATACGCAGTATTTT. Protein sequence: CASRRRDTQYF. V and J are TRBV27 and TRBJ2-3; D remains unclear. In germline, CDR1 is MNHEY, CDR2 SMNVEV (reference sequence). Trimming removed 6 bases at V and 6 bases at J, with 7 bases between. This CDR3 comprises 11 residues.

The chain employs TRBV28 and TRBJ1-4, with 8 positions matching TRBD1. After removal of 6 bases from V and 7 bases from J, the junction contained 13 bases not matched to a gene. CDR1 and CDR2 from the germline V gene are MDHEN and SYDVKM. The CDR3 is 16 residues long. This CDR3 reads CASSNRRGQGTEKLFF. The DNA of the CDR3 is TGTGCCAGCAGCAACAGACGCGGACAGGGAACTGAAAAACTGTTTTTT.

The rearrangement uses TRBV7-2 and TRBJ2-7; 8 bases are a match to TRBD1. CDR3 length equals 12 residues. The V gene's germline CDR1 is SGHTA and CDR2 FQGNSA. V was pared by 1 base and J by 13 bases, with 6 bases of the junction left unmatched. CDR3 in DNA: TGTGCCAGCAGCTTAGGCGGACAGGGACCCTACTTC. This encodes CASSLGGQGPYF.

The gene calls are TRBV15 and TRBJ1-3; D is perhaps TRBD1 (6 bases). The CDR3 is 18 amino acids. The V end was cut by 0 bases, the J end by 3 bases, with 18 bases between. Germline V lookup: CDR1 LNHNV, CDR2 YYDKDF (reference sequence). The CDR3 nucleotides read TGTGCCACCAGCAGAGAAGGCCTCAGGGGAACGGTTGGAAACACCATATATTTT. Translation: CATSREGLRGTVGNTIYF.

This clone is a singleton in its sample. Other DNA sequences in the same sample also yield this CDR3. V gene TRBV7-9 combines with J gene TRBJ1-2; TRBD1 matches at 8 bases. This CDR3 contains 14 residues. Germline lookup yields CDR1 SEHNR and CDR2 FQNEAQ (reference sequence). The J segment lost 8 bases and the V segment lost 5 bases, leaving 10 bases of the junction unmatched. CDR3 amino acids: CASSLGQGVLGYTF. The CDR3 DNA reads TGTGCCAGCAGCCTAGGACAGGGAGTGTTGGGCTACACCTTC.

This clone appeared a single time. V is TRBV29-1 and J is TRBJ1-3, with D possibly being TRBD1 (5 bases). Germline V gene data show CDR1 as SQVTM and CDR2 as ANQGSEA. CDR3 size: 13 residues. V was trimmed by 6 bases and J by 1 base, leaving 10 bases between them. Written as DNA, the CDR3 is TGCAGCGTATCTTGGGGGTCTGGAAACACCATATATTTT. It is translated as CSVSWGSGNTIYF.

The V call is TRBV7-3, the J call TRBJ2-5, with D possibly being TRBD2 (6 bases). This CDR3 contains 15 residues. Trimming shortened V by 0 bases and J by 5 bases, and 13 bases separated the two germline ends. CDR1 is SGHTA, CDR2 FQGTGA, per germline. The CDR3 nucleotides are TGTGCCAGCAGCTTAACCGGGAGCCCCGGGGAGACCCAGTACTTC. Protein product: CASSLTGSPGETQYF. The entire variable domain, with the rest obtained from reference TRBV7-3 and TRBJ2-5, is as follows: GAGVSQTPSNKVTEKGKYVELRCDPISGHTALYWYRQSLGQGPEFLIYFQGTGAADDSGLPNDRFFAVRPEGSVSTLKIQRTERGDSAVYLCASSLTGSPGETQYFGPGTRLLVL.

This clone has just one count. This sample also contains other DNA sequences that code for the same CDR3. The rearrangement links TRBV28 to TRBJ2-6; D ambiguous. This CDR3 region has 15 residues. V lost 6 bases and J 0 bases, leaving 9 bases between the germline ends. Germline V gene lookup returns CDR1 MDHEN and CDR2 SYDVKM. In nucleotides, the CDR3 is TGTGCCAGCAGCCTTGCTCGCTCTGGGGCCAACGTCCTGACTTTC. This gives the protein CASSLARSGANVLTF.

This clone appeared once. This chain uses TRBV28 with TRBJ2-5; tentatively, D is TRBD1 (6 bases). Germline V lookup: CDR1 MDHEN, CDR2 SYDVKM. V lost 1 base to trimming and J lost 5 bases, with 14 bases between them. This CDR3 has 15 amino acids. The CDR3 sequence: CASSLSRGEVETQYF. CDR3 coding DNA: TGTGCCAGCAGTTTATCCAGGGGTGAGGTCGAGACCCAGTACTTC. Filled out from reference TRBV28 and TRBJ2-5, the complete variable domain reads DVKVTQSSRYLVKRTGEKVFLECVQDMDHENMFWYRQDPGLGLRLIYFSYDVKMKEKGDIPEGYSVSREKKERFSLILESASTNQTSMYLCASSLSRGEVETQYFGPGTRLLVL.

The V gene is TRBV9, the J gene TRBJ2-7; 7 bases are shared with TRBD2. The V gene end was trimmed by 4 bases and the J gene end by 8 bases; junction bases not matched to a gene: 12. CDR3 size: 14 residues. Germline lookup yields CDR1 SGDLS and CDR2 YYNGEE. This CDR3 is CASSSEGRGGKQYF. CDR3 in DNA: TGTGCCAGCAGCTCCGAGGGGAGGGGCGGCAAGCAGTACTTC.

This rearrangement joins TRBV7-9 to TRBJ2-7; TRBD1 aligns across 10 bases. This CDR3 comprises 14 residues. Trimming removed 4 bases from V and 8 bases from J; junction bases left unmatched: 8. The germline gives CDR1 SEHNR, CDR2 FQNEAQ (reference sequence). The CDR3 spells CASSSPGQGFKQYF. The CDR3 DNA reads as TGTGCCAGCAGCTCCCCGGGACAGGGGTTTAAGCAGTACTTC. The full variable domain, with the rest looked up from reference TRBV7-9 and TRBJ2-7, is DTGVSQNPRHKITKRGQNVTFRCDPISEHNRLYWYRQTLGQGPEFLTYFQNEAQLEKSRLLSDRFSAERPKGSFSTLEIQRTEQGDSAMYLCASSSPGQGFKQYFGPGTRLTVT.

The V gene is TRBV29-1, the J gene TRBJ1-4, with 7 bases lining up with TRBD1. J lost 6 bases, V lost 5 bases, and 12 bases had no gene match. CDR3 size: 15 residues. The germline V gene encodes CDR1 SQVTM and CDR2 ANQGSEA. DNA for the CDR3: TGCAGCGTTCGAACCACAGGGGTTACTGATGAAAAACTGTTTTTT. Translated, it gives CSVRTTGVTDEKLFF.

The chain recombines TRBV4-3 with TRBJ2-4; tentative D call: TRBD2 (5 bases). Germline CDR1 and CDR2: LGHNA and YSLEER. V was trimmed by 0 bases and J by 1 base, leaving 10 bases between them. The CDR3 has 16 amino acids. This CDR3 reads CASSQEAGSAKNIQYF. In nucleotides, the CDR3 is TGCGCCAGCAGCCAAGAGGCGGGCTCGGCCAAAAACATTCAGTACTTC.

The gene calls are TRBV5-1 and TRBJ1-5, with 9 nucleotides matching TRBD1. The V gene end was trimmed by 2 bases and the J gene end by 6 bases; junction bases not matched to a gene: 6. From germline, CDR1 is SGHRS and CDR2 YFSETQ. The CDR3 runs 15 residues. This CDR3 is CASSLGTGLGQPQHF. In DNA, the CDR3 is TGCGCCAGCAGCTTAGGGACAGGGCTGGGTCAGCCCCAGCATTTT. The full variable domain, rest sourced from reference TRBV5-1 and TRBJ1-5, is KAGVTQTPRYLIKTRGQQVTLSCSPISGHRSVSWYQQTPGQGLQFLFEYFSETQRNKGNFPGRFSGRQFSNSRSEMNVSTLELGDSALYLCASSLGTGLGQPQHFGDGTRLSIL.

V and J are TRBV11-2 and TRBJ1-4; D unresolved. This CDR3 contains 13 residues. Germline CDR1 is SGHAT and CDR2 is FQNNGV. V dropped 3 bases and J dropped 4 bases, with 6 bases sitting between them. The CDR3 region is CASSFAGNEKLFF. DNA of the CDR3: TGTGCCAGCAGCTTTGCCGGTAATGAAAAACTGTTTTTT.

The chain couples TRBV18 to TRBJ2-5; the D call may be TRBD1 or TRBD2 (7 bases each). V was clipped by 4 bases and J by 4 bases, with 16 bases between them. CDR1 KGHSH and CDR2 LQKENI come from the germline V gene. The CDR3 consists of 15 residues. For the CDR3, the DNA is TGTGCCAGCTCACGACAGGGTACGGGAGGAGAGACCCAGTACTTC. Protein: CASSRQGTGGETQYF.

The V call is TRBV11-2, the J call TRBJ2-7; tentatively, D is TRBD2 (5 bases). The CDR3 consists of 17 residues. V shed 4 bases and J shed 2 bases, with 21 bases lying between them. Per germline, CDR1 SGHAT and CDR2 FQNNGV. The CDR3 reads CASSSYADFISTYEQYF. CDR3 coding DNA: TGTGCCAGCAGCTCCTACGCGGACTTCATATCAACCTACGAGCAGTACTTC.

This chain connects TRBV28 to TRBJ2-2; unclear D gene. The CDR3 spans 15 residues. Germline V gene lookup returns CDR1 MDHEN and CDR2 SYDVKM. Trimming shortened V by 5 bases and J by 1 base, and 11 bases separated the two germline ends. CDR3 nucleotide sequence: TGTGCCAGCAGTATCCTAAGAGGGAACACCGGGGAGCTGTTTTTT. It encodes CASSILRGNTGELFF.

The rearrangement uses TRBV28 and TRBJ1-3; D perhaps matches TRBD1 (5 bases). The length of the CDR3 is 14 residues. The ends were cut back, 7 bases at V and 0 bases at J, with 10 bases in the middle. CDR1 is MDHEN, CDR2 SYDVKM, per germline. Here the CDR3 reads CASTPTGSGNTIYF. The CDR3 region has the DNA TGTGCCAGCACCCCTACAGGCTCTGGAAACACCATATATTTT.

This clone was counted only a few times. Other DNA sequences within the sample encode an identical CDR3. V is TRBV19 and J is TRBJ2-7, with 7 bases identical to TRBD1. V lost 9 bases, J lost 2 bases, and 7 bases stayed unmatched. Germline values: CDR1 LNHDA, CDR2 SQIVND (reference sequence). This CDR3 is built from 13 residues. The CDR3 sequence is CASSPGQPYEQYF. The DNA for the CDR3 is TGTGCCAGCTCACCGGGACAGCCCTACGAGCAGTACTTC.

In this sample, this clone turned up once. Other DNA sequences of this sample code for an identical CDR3. The chain couples TRBV28 to TRBJ2-3, with D possibly TRBD2 on 6 matching bases. Trimming pared 5 bases from V and 6 bases from J, leaving 12 bases between. The CDR3 is 13 residues long. The germline CDR1 and CDR2 sequences are MDHEN and SYDVKM. CDR3 nucleotides: TGTGCCAGCAGTCCCCCCGGGACTGATACGCAGTATTTT. Translation: CASSPPGTDTQYF. The full variable domain, rest sourced from reference TRBV28 and TRBJ2-3, is DVKVTQSSRYLVKRTGEKVFLECVQDMDHENMFWYRQDPGLGLRLIYFSYDVKMKEKGDIPEGYSVSREKKERFSLILESASTNQTSMYLCASSPPGTDTQYFGPGTRLTVL.

CDR3 loop: CASSPARENEQFF. DNA of the CDR3: TGCGCCAGCAGCCCCGCAAGAGAGAATGAGCAGTTCTTC. V is TRBV23-1 and J is TRBJ2-1; the D is unclear. TRBV23-1 is annotated as an ORF whose role is uncertain. The CDR3 sequence is 13 residues long. V gave up 6 bases and J gave up 7 bases, with 13 bases separating them.

A single count supports this clone. This rearrangement joins TRBV5-6 to TRBJ1-1; TRBD1 aligns across 8 bases. Per germline, CDR1 SGHDT and CDR2 YYEEEE. V gave up 0 bases and J gave up 5 bases; unmatched junction bases: 6. CDR3 length: 15 amino acids. The CDR3 DNA reads as TGTGCCAGCAGCTTGGTTGGACAGGGAAGGACTGAAGCTTTCTTT. The encoded protein is CASSLVGQGRTEAFF.

This chain uses TRBV7-2 with TRBJ1-1; D call uncertain. This CDR3 has 15 residues. Germline values: CDR1 SGHTA, CDR2 FQGNSA. Trimming removed 3 bases from V and 3 bases from J, with 14 bases in between. The CDR3 DNA follows: TGTGCCAGCAGCTTCTTGTGGGAGCCCTACACTGAAGCTTTCTTT. Its protein product is CASSFLWEPYTEAFF.

This chain joins TRBV4-2 and TRBJ1-6; D ambiguous. The CDR3 totals 10 residues. Trimming pared 7 bases from V and 8 bases from J, leaving 3 bases between. CDR1 and CDR2 (germline): LGHNA, YNFKEQ. This CDR3 reads CASTHSPLHF. CDR3 DNA sequence: TGTGCCAGCACCCATTCACCCCTCCACTTT.

V and J are TRBV7-2 and TRBJ2-2, with TRBD2 identical over 11 bases. Germline CDR1 SGHTA, CDR2 FQGNSA. Unmatched junction bases numbered 6, after V lost 3 bases and J lost 6 bases. This CDR3 has 16 residues. The chain's CDR3 is CASSFRLAGGPGELFF. In nucleotides, the CDR3 is TGTGCCAGCAGCTTCCGGCTAGCGGGAGGCCCCGGGGAGCTGTTTTTT. The entire variable domain, with the rest obtained from reference TRBV7-2 and TRBJ2-2, is as follows: GAGVSQSPSNKVTEKGKDVELRCDPISGHTALYWYRQSLGQGLEFLIYFQGNSAPDKSGLPSDRFSAERTGGSVSTLTIQRTQQEDSAVYLCASSFRLAGGPGELFFGEGSRLTVL.

The chain links TRBV7-2 to TRBJ2-3; D not certain. CDR3 size: 15 residues. Per germline, CDR1 SGHTA and CDR2 FQGNSA. The ends were cut back, 3 bases at V and 0 bases at J, with 10 bases in the middle. The CDR3 reads CASSFGLSSTDTQYF. DNA of the CDR3: TGTGCCAGCAGCTTTGGCTTATCTAGCACAGATACGCAGTATTTT.

The CDR3 DNA is TGCGCCAGCAGCCAAGGTACGCTCACCACAGCTTTCTTT. Its translation is CASSQGTLTTAFF. The genes are TRBV4-1 and TRBJ1-1; D gene ambiguous. The CDR3 spans 13 residues. Germline lookup yields CDR1 MGHRA and CDR2 YSYEKL. The V gene lost 1 base and the J gene lost 10 bases, with 13 bases spanning the gap.

The chain is built from TRBV5-6 and TRBJ1-1; D gene ambiguous. The CDR3 consists of 14 residues. Per the germline V gene, CDR1 is SGHDT and CDR2 is YYEEEE. Trimming took off 1 base at V and 0 bases at J, with 7 bases between the two ends. CDR3 in amino acids: CASSLPQVNTEAFF. The CDR3 DNA is TGTGCCAGCAGCTTGCCGCAAGTGAACACTGAAGCTTTCTTT.